The present TCR beta chain was sequenced within a study of pediatric ulcerative colitis. The overall study: Most patients had pancolitis, and two had left-sided colitis. Findings of the study overall: Repertoires came from total lymphocyte DNA, so rare subsets like regulatory T cells may be missed. Ulcerative colitis patients shared more blood-rectal clones than controls.

TCRdb keeps only in-frame clones here, not all; method: immunoSEQ multiplex PCR. The sample consists of 37,000 or so clones, approximately 87% of them appearing once. Comments on this clone: Its specificity is not known.

Before the diagnostic colonoscopy, ulcerative colitis patients were free of immunosuppressive medication. Germline V CDR1 and CDR2: SGHDN, FVKESK. Trimming took 4 bases from V and 7 from J, leaving 19 bases between them. The CDR3 has 15 amino acids. The specimen was blood. The TCR was taken from a girl under 18 with moderate ulcerative colitis. V is TRBV14 and J is TRBJ1-2, with no clear D. For the CDR3, the DNA is TGTGCCAGCAGCCGGGATAACACATACTACGGTGGCTACACCTTC. Its protein is CASSRDNTYYGGYTF.